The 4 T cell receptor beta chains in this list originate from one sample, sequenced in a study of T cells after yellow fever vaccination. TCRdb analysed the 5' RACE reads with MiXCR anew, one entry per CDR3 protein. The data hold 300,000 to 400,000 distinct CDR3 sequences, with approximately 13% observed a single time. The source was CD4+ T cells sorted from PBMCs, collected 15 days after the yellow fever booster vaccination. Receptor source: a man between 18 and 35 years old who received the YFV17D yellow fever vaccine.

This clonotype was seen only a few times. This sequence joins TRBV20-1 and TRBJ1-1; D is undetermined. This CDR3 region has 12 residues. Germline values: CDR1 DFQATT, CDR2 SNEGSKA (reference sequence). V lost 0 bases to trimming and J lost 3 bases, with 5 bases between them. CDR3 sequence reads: CSARDPHTEAFF. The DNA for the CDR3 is TGCAGTGCTAGAGATCCACACACTGAAGCTTTCTTT.

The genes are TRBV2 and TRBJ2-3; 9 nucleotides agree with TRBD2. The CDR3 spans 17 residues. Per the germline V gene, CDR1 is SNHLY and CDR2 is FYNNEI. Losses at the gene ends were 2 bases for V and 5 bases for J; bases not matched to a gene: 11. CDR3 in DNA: TGTGCCAGCAGTGAAAATTGGGGCGGGGGGGCAGGAGATACGCAGTATTTT. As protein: CASSENWGGGAGDTQYF. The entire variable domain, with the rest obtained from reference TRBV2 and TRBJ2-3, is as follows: EPEVTQTPSHQVTQMGQEVILRCVPISNHLYFYWYRQILGQKVEFLVSFYNNEISEKSEIFDDQFSVERPDGSNFTLKIRSTKLEDSAMYFCASSENWGGGAGDTQYFGPGTRLTVL.

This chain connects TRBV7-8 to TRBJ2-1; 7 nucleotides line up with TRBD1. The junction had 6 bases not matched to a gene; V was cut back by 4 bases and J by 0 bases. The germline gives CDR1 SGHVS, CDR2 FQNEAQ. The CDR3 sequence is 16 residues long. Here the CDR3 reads CASSSRTGNSYNEQFF. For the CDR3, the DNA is TGTGCCAGCAGCTCTAGGACAGGCAACTCCTACAATGAGCAGTTCTTC.

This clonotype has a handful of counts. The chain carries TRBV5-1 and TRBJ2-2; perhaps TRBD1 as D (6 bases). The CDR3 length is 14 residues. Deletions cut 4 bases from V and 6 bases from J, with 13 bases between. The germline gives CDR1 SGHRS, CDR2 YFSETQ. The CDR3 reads CASSAIQGSGELFF. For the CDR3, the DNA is TGCGCCAGCAGCGCAATACAGGGCTCCGGGGAGCTGTTTTTT.